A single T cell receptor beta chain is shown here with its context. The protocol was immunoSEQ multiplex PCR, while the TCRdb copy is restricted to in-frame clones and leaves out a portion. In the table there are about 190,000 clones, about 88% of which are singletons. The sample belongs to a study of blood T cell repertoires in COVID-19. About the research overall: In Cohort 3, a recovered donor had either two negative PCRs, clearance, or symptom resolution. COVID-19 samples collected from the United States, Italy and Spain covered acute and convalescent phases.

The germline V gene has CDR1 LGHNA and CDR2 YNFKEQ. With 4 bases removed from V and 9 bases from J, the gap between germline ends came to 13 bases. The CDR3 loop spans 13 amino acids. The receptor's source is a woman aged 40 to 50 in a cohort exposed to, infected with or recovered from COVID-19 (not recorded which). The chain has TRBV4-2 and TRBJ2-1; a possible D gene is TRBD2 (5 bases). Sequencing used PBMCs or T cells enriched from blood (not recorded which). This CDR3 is CASSLRREPEQFF. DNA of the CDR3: TGTGCCAGCAGCCTCCGAAGGGAGCCTGAGCAGTTCTTC.